The next 30 T cell receptor beta chains were all read from a single sample in a study of T cells after yellow fever vaccination. TCRdb re-analysed the 5' RACE reads in MiXCR, keeping a single row per CDR3 protein. The data hold some 550,000 distinct CDR3 sequences, with roughly 21% observed a single time. The sample in question was PBMCs, obtained 15 days after the yellow fever booster vaccination. The receptors come from a man aged 25 to 40 who received the YFV17D yellow fever vaccine.

A few counts support this clonotype. The chain carries TRBV7-2 and TRBJ2-3; 11 bases map to TRBD2. Germline CDR1 and CDR2: SGHTA and FQGNSA. The CDR3 runs 16 residues. Trimming took 7 bases from V and 2 from J; bases not matched to a gene: 8. CDR3 sequence (DNA): TGTGCCAGCACCAAGGGACTAGCGGAAAACACAGATACGCAGTATTTT. Protein product: CASTKGLAENTDTQYF.

The chain has TRBV7-3 and TRBJ2-1; D ambiguous. CDR1 is SGHTA, CDR2 FQGTGA, per germline. CDR3 length: 17 amino acids. V dropped 5 bases and J dropped 3 bases, with 20 bases sitting between them. CDR3 protein: CASSAAQTEFDYNEQFF. The CDR3, as DNA: TGTGCCAGCAGCGCAGCCCAAACTGAGTTCGACTACAATGAGCAGTTCTTC.

V is TRBV7-8 and J is TRBJ2-2; weak D call: TRBD1 (6 bases). The CDR3 loop spans 16 amino acids. Per the germline V gene, CDR1 is SGHVS and CDR2 is FQNEAQ. V was shortened by 5 bases and J by 0 bases, with 13 bases between the two germline ends. In DNA form, the CDR3 reads TGTGCCAGCAGCCGTTCAGGGACAACGAACACCGGGGAGCTGTTTTTT. It specifies CASSRSGTTNTGELFF.

This clonotype has more than one count but fewer than ten. V gene TRBV18 combines with J gene TRBJ2-1, with D perhaps matching TRBD1 (5 bases). From germline, CDR1 is KGHSH and CDR2 LQKENI. The V end was cut by 6 bases, the J end by 2 bases, with 14 bases between. The CDR3 sequence is 15 residues long. CDR3: CASSPTQGAYNEQFF. CDR3 sequence (DNA): TGTGCCAGCTCCCCCACCCAGGGCGCCTACAATGAGCAGTTCTTC.

The chain employs TRBV21-1 and TRBJ2-3; TRBD1, the table's D call, lacks a check against the DNA. TRBV21-1 is marked as a pseudogene. The CDR3 is 12 amino acids. In nucleotides, the CDR3 is TGTGCCAGCAGAGGACAGAAATATACGCAGTATTTT. Its translation: CASRGQKYTQYF.

This clonotype was seen only a few times. This chain uses TRBV11-2 with TRBJ2-3; D possibly corresponds to TRBD1 (5 bases). V lost 2 bases and J 4 bases, leaving 10 bases between the germline ends. Germline values: CDR1 SGHAT, CDR2 FQNNGV. There are 14 residues in the CDR3. CDR3 DNA: TGTGCCAGCAGCTTACACAGGACCTCAGATACGCAGTATTTT. Residues: CASSLHRTSDTQYF.

V is TRBV7-6 and J is TRBJ2-2; TRBD1 is a possible D gene (5 bases). Germline V CDR1 and CDR2: SGHVS, FNYEAQ. The V end lost 5 bases, the J end lost 3 bases, and 13 bases lay between the germline ends. The length of the CDR3 is 15 residues. The CDR3 sequence is CASSLRVSDTGELFF. The CDR3, as DNA: TGTGCCAGCAGCCTCAGGGTTTCGGACACCGGGGAGCTGTTTTTT.

The genes are TRBV6-2 or TRBV6-3 and TRBJ2-1; tentatively, D is TRBD2 (5 bases). There are 14 residues in the CDR3. With 6 bases removed from V and 4 bases from J, the gap between germline ends came to 13 bases. The V gene's germline CDR1 is MNHEY and CDR2 SVGEGT. In DNA, the CDR3 is TGTGCCAGCAGCATAGCGAAAAAGTACAATGAGCAGTTCTTC. This translates into CASSIAKKYNEQFF.

V usage is TRBV12-3 or TRBV12-4 and J usage is TRBJ2-3, with a tentative D call TRBD2 (5 bases). The CDR3 loop spans 12 amino acids. V was pared by 0 bases and J by 10 bases, with 8 bases between. CDR3 amino acids: CASSLAGVAQYF. The CDR3 nucleotides read TGTGCCAGCAGTTTAGCGGGAGTAGCGCAGTATTTT.

The J gene is TRBJ2-4, the V gene TRBV6-1; no clear D. Germline V gene data show CDR1 as MNHNS and CDR2 as SASEGT. Trimming took off 10 bases at V and 9 bases at J, with 19 bases between the two ends. CDR3 length: 13 amino acids. The CDR3 region is CATRSPGGLIQYF. The DNA of the CDR3 is TGTGCCACCAGGTCCCCGGGCGGTCTCATTCAGTACTTC.

This clonotype was picked up a small number of times. The chain joins TRBV7-8 to TRBJ2-5; 8 bases agree with TRBD1. The V and J ends lost 5 bases and 5 bases, in that order; junction bases with no gene match: 10. The germline gives CDR1 SGHVS, CDR2 FQNEAQ. The CDR3 runs 15 residues. The CDR3 loop is CASSNRTGSYETQYF. DNA of the CDR3: TGTGCCAGCAGCAACCGGACAGGGTCGTACGAGACCCAGTACTTC.

This chain uses TRBV4-3 with TRBJ2-7; 7 nucleotides agree with TRBD1. The V gene end was trimmed by 0 bases and the J gene end by 3 bases; junction bases not matched to a gene: 11. Germline CDR1 reads LGHNA; CDR2 reads YSLEER. This CDR3 has 17 amino acids. The CDR3 spells CASSQDFGGNRGYEQYF. CDR3 sequence (DNA): TGCGCCAGCAGCCAAGACTTCGGTGGGAACAGGGGCTACGAGCAGTACTTC.

The rearrangement joins TRBV20-1 to TRBJ2-1; 7 bases align to TRBD2. CDR1 DFQATT and CDR2 SNEGSKA come from the germline V gene (reference sequence). The CDR3 spans 13 residues. After removal of 3 bases from V and 7 bases from J, the junction contained 6 bases not matched to a gene. The CDR3 sequence is CSASGGLRNEQFF. The DNA for the CDR3 is TGCAGTGCTAGTGGGGGACTACGGAATGAGCAGTTCTTC.

This clonotype was found a few times. The V and J genes are TRBV29-1 and TRBJ1-1, with a tentative D call TRBD1 (5 bases). The germline V and J ends were trimmed by 4 bases and 6 bases, with 12 bases remaining between them. In germline, CDR1 is SQVTM, CDR2 ANQGSEA. The CDR3 consists of 12 residues. CDR3 DNA sequence: TGCAGCGTTGTTTCCGGGGGATCTGAAGCTTTCTTT. Translated: CSVVSGGSEAFF.

This clonotype has more than one count but fewer than ten. The genes are TRBV7-2 and TRBJ2-5; D ambiguous. Germline V lookup: CDR1 SGHTA, CDR2 FQGNSA. V dropped 4 bases and J dropped 7 bases, with 10 bases sitting between them. The CDR3 contains 12 residues. CDR3 protein: CASSSDLSTQYF. The CDR3 bases are TGTGCCAGCAGCTCAGACTTGTCGACCCAGTACTTC.

This clonotype has more than one count but fewer than ten. CDR3 nucleotides: TGTGCCAGCAGCTTCAGGGGGCGGGCTACGCAGTATTTT. It yields the protein CASSFRGRATQYF. This chain uses TRBV7-2 with TRBJ2-3, with 8 bases fitting TRBD1. The germline V gene encodes CDR1 SGHTA and CDR2 FQGNSA. The CDR3 is 13 amino acids. V shed 3 bases and J 8 bases; nucleotides not matched to a gene: 4.

The chain couples TRBV7-2 to TRBJ2-7; a possible D gene is TRBD2 (7 bases). V was clipped by 5 bases and J by 4 bases, with 18 bases between them. CDR1 is SGHTA and CDR2 is FQGNSA in the germline V gene. The CDR3 covers 15 residues. The CDR3 DNA reads as TGTGCCAGCAGCCCTCGCGGTGGGAGGGGGTACGAGCAGTACTTC. Its translation is CASSPRGGRGYEQYF.

This clonotype came up many times. The V gene is TRBV7-2, the J gene TRBJ2-2; no clear D gene. In germline, CDR1 is SGHTA, CDR2 FQGNSA. Trimming removed 0 bases at V and 5 bases at J, with 4 bases between. There are 13 residues in the CDR3. CDR3 coding DNA: TGTGCCAGCAGCTTAGCGAGGACCGGGGAGCTGTTTTTT. It is translated as CASSLARTGELFF.

This clonotype came up a few times. The rearrangement links TRBV29-1 to TRBJ1-1; no firm D call. Trimming took 4 bases from V and 0 from J, leaving 9 bases between them. This CDR3 has 13 amino acids. CDR1 and CDR2 (germline): SQVTM, ANQGSEA. CDR3 bases: TGCAGCGTTGTTCCCAGAATGAACACTGAAGCTTTCTTT. Its protein product is CSVVPRMNTEAFF.

This chain joins TRBV7-2 and TRBJ2-7; TRBD2 aligns across 7 bases. Germline V gene sequence: CDR1 SGHTA, CDR2 FQGNSA. This CDR3 comprises 15 residues. Losses at the gene ends were 5 bases for V and 0 bases for J; bases not matched to a gene: 7. The CDR3 region has the DNA TGTGCCAGCAGCCCGGGAGCGGGGCCCTCCTACGAGCAGTACTTC. Protein: CASSPGAGPSYEQYF.

This sequence joins TRBV25-1 and TRBJ2-2; D is possibly TRBD2 (5 bases). V was trimmed by 8 bases and J by 6 bases, leaving 13 bases between them. The CDR3 totals 13 residues. The germline CDR1 and CDR2 sequences are MGHDK and SYGVNS. CDR3 region: CASFSGVAGELFF. The CDR3 bases are TGTGCCAGCTTCTCCGGGGTGGCCGGGGAGCTGTTTTTT.

The CDR3 bases are TGTGCCTGGAGTAGAGGGTTGTCGGCCGGGGAGCTGTTTTTT. This gives the protein CAWSRGLSAGELFF. The J gene is TRBJ2-2, the V gene TRBV30; tentative D call: TRBD2 (5 bases). The CDR3 spans 14 residues. V lost 2 bases, J lost 6 bases, and 13 bases lay in between. Germline-derived CDR1 and CDR2 are GTSNPN and SVGIG (reference sequence).

This clonotype was seen a few times. The J gene is TRBJ2-2, the V gene TRBV28; D is unclear. From germline, CDR1 is MDHEN and CDR2 SYDVKM. V was trimmed by 3 bases and J by 0 bases, leaving 5 bases between them. This CDR3 has 14 amino acids. Written as DNA, the CDR3 is TGTGCCAGCAGTTTGATTTCGAACACCGGGGAGCTGTTTTTT. Protein: CASSLISNTGELFF.

J is TRBJ2-5 and V is TRBV20-1; 7 positions match TRBD2. In germline, CDR1 is DFQATT, CDR2 SNEGSKA (reference sequence). Trimming cost V 3 bases and J 5 bases; bases outside gene matches: 9. This CDR3 has 14 residues. Written as DNA, the CDR3 is TGCAGTGCTAGTATCGGGAGGAGTTCGGAGACCCAGTACTTC. Its protein is CSASIGRSSETQYF.

The chain recombines TRBV20-1 with TRBJ2-2; the D is unclear. This CDR3 spans 14 amino acids. From germline, CDR1 is DFQATT and CDR2 SNEGSKA (reference sequence). Trimming left V 3 bases short and J 2 bases short, with 10 bases between. CDR3 coding DNA: TGCAGTGCTAGCGGCCCCCCTAACACCGGGGAGCTGTTTTTT. Its translation: CSASGPPNTGELFF.

V and J are TRBV12-3 or TRBV12-4 and TRBJ1-5, with D unclear. There are 13 residues in the CDR3. The ends were cut back, 3 bases at V and 5 bases at J, with 8 bases in the middle. The CDR3 loop is CASSFRFDQPQHF. CDR3 DNA sequence: TGTGCCAGCAGTTTTCGTTTTGATCAGCCCCAGCATTTT.

This chain connects TRBV5-4 to TRBJ2-7; 7 bases agree with TRBD2. The germline V gene encodes CDR1 SGHNT and CDR2 YYREEE (reference sequence). The CDR3 is 15 amino acids. Losses at the gene ends were 0 bases for V and 5 bases for J; bases not matched to a gene: 8. The CDR3 here is CASSLDLGGSHEQYF. CDR3 in DNA: TGTGCCAGCAGCTTGGACCTGGGGGGGTCTCACGAGCAGTACTTC.

This clonotype was detected a few times. The V call is TRBV5-6, the J call TRBJ2-5, with 8 bases fitting TRBD2. This CDR3 comprises 18 residues. The trim removed 4 bases at V and 5 bases at J, leaving 19 bases unmatched. The germline gives CDR1 SGHDT, CDR2 YYEEEE. This CDR3 is CASSPPTSAIPRGETQYF. CDR3 bases: TGTGCCAGCAGCCCGCCGACTAGCGCGATACCTCGGGGCGAGACCCAGTACTTC.

There are a few counts of this clonotype. The chain recombines TRBV19 with TRBJ1-2; D remains ambiguous. Trimming removed 5 bases at V and 2 bases at J, with 9 bases between. CDR3 length: 13 amino acids. Germline V lookup: CDR1 LNHDA, CDR2 SQIVND (reference sequence). The CDR3 region is CASSLATNYGYTF. The CDR3 coding sequence is TGTGCCAGTAGTCTCGCGACGAACTATGGCTACACCTTC.

This clonotype showed up just a few times. The chain carries TRBV4-3 and TRBJ2-7; D perhaps matches TRBD1 (6 bases). The germline V and J ends were trimmed by 0 bases and 7 bases, with 19 bases remaining between them. Germline V CDR1 and CDR2: LGHNA, YSLEER. This CDR3 has 16 amino acids. The CDR3: CASSQEAANSQGEQYF. The CDR3 nucleotides read TGCGCCAGCAGCCAAGAAGCGGCAAATTCTCAGGGGGAGCAGTACTTC.